One and the same sample provided the 19 T cell receptor beta chains below, sequenced in a study of regulatory T cells in long-lasting Graves disease. iRepertoire HTBI primers and Arm-PCR of CDR3 regions built TCR beta libraries. Each CDR3 protein is one row after TCRdb ran MiXCR on the multiplex PCR reads. The sample records 300,000 to 500,000 distinct CDR3 sequences, less than 25% being singletons. Time point indicated: persistent/refractory GD, antithyroid drugs over 5 years with positive TRAb. The TCR library used RNA extracted from PBMCs. The sequencing here drew on peripheral blood mononuclear cells (PBMCs), taken when the disease was refractory, from a patient treated with antithyroid drugs. The receptors originated from a female donor with Graves disease.

This clonotype was found a few times. The chain has TRBV30 and TRBJ2-7; TRBD2 is a possible D gene (7 bases). The CDR3 has 19 amino acids. Germline CDR1 GTSNPN, CDR2 SVGIG (reference sequence). V was trimmed by 0 bases and J by 5 bases, leaving 29 bases between them. The CDR3 DNA is TGTGCCTGGAGTGTAATGAGGACAGACCACCCGGGGGGAAAAAACGAGCAGTACTTC. Its protein product is CAWSVMRTDHPGGKNEQYF.

This clonotype was seen only a few times. The genes are TRBV4-3 and TRBJ1-2; possible D gene TRBD1, 5 bases. Trimming left V 1 base short and J 4 bases short, with 13 bases between. The length of the CDR3 is 15 residues. Germline V lookup: CDR1 LGHNA, CDR2 YSLEER. CDR3 residues: CASSQGFQGGYGYTF. The DNA for the CDR3 is TGCGCCAGCAGCCAAGGGTTCCAGGGAGGCTATGGCTACACCTTC.

This clonotype was observed many times. This chain uses TRBV2 with TRBJ2-7, with a weak D call TRBD2 (5 bases). The CDR3 sequence is 15 residues long. V was trimmed by 7 bases and J by 5 bases, leaving 21 bases between them. Looked up from germline, CDR1 is SNHLY and CDR2 is FYNNEI. In nucleotides, the CDR3 is TGTGCCAGCACCCTCACCGTAGCGTCGCCCCACGAGCAGTACTTC. Translated, it gives CASTLTVASPHEQYF.

This clonotype was counted a few times. This chain links TRBV13 with TRBJ2-7; a weak D match, TRBD2 (6 bases). Trimming took off 5 bases at V and 3 bases at J, with 14 bases between the two ends. The CDR3 contains 14 residues. CDR1 and CDR2 from the germline V gene are PRHDT and FYEKMQ (reference sequence). CDR3 DNA sequence: TGTGCCAGCAGCCCGGGACTCCGACTCTACGAGCAGTACTTC. Its translation: CASSPGLRLYEQYF.

This clonotype turned up a few times. The chain carries TRBV2 and TRBJ1-4; tentative D call: TRBD1 (6 bases). The CDR3 is made up of 13 amino acids. Trimming pared 10 bases from V and 5 bases from J, leaving 14 bases between. From germline, CDR1 is SNHLY and CDR2 FYNNEI. CDR3 bases: TGTGCCACTCACAGGGCCACAAATGAAAAACTGTTTTTT. Protein: CATHRATNEKLFF.

The CDR3 here is CSARDLGIPEAFF. CDR3 nucleotide sequence: TGCAGTGCTAGAGATCTGGGGATCCCTGAAGCTTTCTTT. The rearrangement uses TRBV20-1 and TRBJ1-1, with unresolved D. Trimming stripped 0 bases from V and 6 bases from J, with 11 bases between. The CDR3 sequence is 13 residues long. CDR1 is DFQATT and CDR2 is SNEGSKA in the germline V gene (reference sequence).

The gene calls are TRBV12-5 and TRBJ2-7; 10 nucleotides line up with TRBD1. Germline V gene data show CDR1 as LGHNT and CDR2 as FRNRAP. The CDR3 loop spans 18 amino acids. The trim removed 4 bases at V and 3 bases at J, leaving 15 bases unmatched. This CDR3 reads CASGSRRGRQGAFYEQYF. DNA of the CDR3: TGTGCTAGTGGTTCCCGGAGGGGAAGACAGGGGGCTTTCTACGAGCAGTACTTC.

This clonotype was seen repeatedly, ten times or more. This chain connects TRBV12-3 or TRBV12-4 to TRBJ1-2; 9 nucleotides line up with TRBD1. The CDR3 covers 13 residues. With V trimmed by 7 bases and J by 8 bases, 8 bases remained unmatched. The CDR3 nucleotides are TGTGCCAGCACCCCCGGGACAGGGATCGGCTACACCTTC. It encodes CASTPGTGIGYTF.

The chain uses TRBV6-1 and TRBJ2-7; D might be TRBD1 or TRBD2, each matching 5 bases. The CDR3 sequence is 15 residues long. Germline V gene lookup returns CDR1 MNHNS and CDR2 SASEGT. V was cut by 6 bases and J by 2 bases, with 17 bases left in between. CDR3 sequence reads: CASSQGPTWTYEQYF. Here the CDR3 DNA reads TGTGCCAGCAGCCAGGGACCCACCTGGACCTACGAGCAGTACTTC.

CDR3 sequence: CATGPRSNEQFF. The CDR3 region has the DNA TGTGCCACCGGTCCTAGATCCAATGAGCAGTTCTTC. The rearrangement joins TRBV14 to TRBJ2-5; D gene ambiguous. The J call may be in error: the DNA end matches TRBJ2-1 better. Germline-derived CDR1 and CDR2 are SGHDN and FVKESK. The CDR3 is 12 residues long.

This clonotype was observed a handful of times. The chain couples TRBV29-1 to TRBJ2-5; D is tentatively TRBD1 or TRBD2 (7 bases each). V shed 0 bases and J shed 4 bases, with 21 bases lying between them. This CDR3 is 17 amino acids long. Germline lookup yields CDR1 SQVTM and CDR2 ANQGSEA. CDR3 sequence (DNA): TGCAGCGTTGAAGAGGGGGGGGGGGCAGGGGGAAGAGAGACCCAGTACTTC. Translating it yields CSVEEGGGAGGRETQYF.

This clonotype was found a few times. The chain carries TRBV6-5 and TRBJ2-7, with 7 bases fitting TRBD2. Germline trimming cut 2 bases from V and 6 bases from J; bases unmatched to any gene: 7. Germline V CDR1 and CDR2: MNHEY, SVGAGI. This CDR3 has 14 amino acids. The CDR3 nucleotides are TGTGCCAGCAGTTACGGTCGGGAGGAGGTCGAGCAGTACTTC. Its translation is CASSYGREEVEQYF.

The rearrangement uses TRBV5-1 and TRBJ1-1; the D is unclear. Germline CDR1 and CDR2: SGHRS and YFSETQ. Trimming took 4 bases from V and 1 from J, leaving 29 bases between them. The CDR3 runs 20 residues. In DNA, the CDR3 is TGCGCCAGCAGCCAACCCCTCGGTACTGGCAGTCTAAGTGGGAACACTGAAGCTTTCTTT. Protein sequence: CASSQPLGTGSLSGNTEAFF.

The chain carries TRBV10-2 and TRBJ2-5; a weak D match, TRBD2 (5 bases). CDR1 is WSHSY, CDR2 SAAADI, per germline. Trimming pared 8 bases from V and 5 bases from J, leaving 15 bases between. This CDR3 spans 13 amino acids. CDR3 sequence: CASHPAGSETQYF. The CDR3 DNA sequence: TGCGCCAGCCACCCGGCGGGCTCGGAGACCCAGTACTTC.

This clonotype has ten or more counts. The CDR3 DNA reads as TGTGCCAGCAGCTTAGTAGGGGGAGAGCCCGGGGAGCTGTTTTTT. Its protein product is CASSLVGGEPGELFF. The rearrangement joins TRBV11-2 to TRBJ2-2; TRBD1 is a possible D gene (6 bases). This CDR3 is 15 amino acids long. The V end was cut by 1 base, the J end by 6 bases, with 12 bases between. Germline-derived CDR1 and CDR2 are SGHAT and FQNNGV.

This clonotype has a handful of counts. V is TRBV7-2 and J is TRBJ1-5; D is unclear. V was shortened by 5 bases and J by 9 bases, with 11 bases between the two germline ends. Germline CDR1 SGHTA, CDR2 FQGNSA. There are 12 residues in the CDR3. CDR3 sequence reads: CASSPPGMPQHF. The CDR3 nucleotides read TGTGCCAGCAGCCCTCCGGGGATGCCCCAGCATTTT.

The V call is TRBV28, the J call TRBJ1-6; 9 bases match TRBD1. The junction had 8 bases not matched to a gene; V was cut back by 4 bases and J by 4 bases. The germline V gene has CDR1 MDHEN and CDR2 SYDVKM. This CDR3 contains 17 residues. The CDR3, as DNA: TGTGCCAGCAGTTCCTCACAGGGGGCTTATTATAATTCACCCCTCCACTTT. Translating it yields CASSSSQGAYYNSPLHF.

This clonotype has ten or more counts. The chain employs TRBV27 and TRBJ1-6; the match to TRBD1 covers 7 bases. CDR3 length: 15 amino acids. V trimming: 8 bases; J trimming: 4 bases; junction bases outside the gene matches: 8. In germline, CDR1 is MNHEY, CDR2 SMNVEV (reference sequence). DNA for the CDR3: TGTGCCAGCGGGGACAGTGGCGGGTATAATTCACCCCTCCACTTT. This sequence encodes CASGDSGGYNSPLHF.

This clonotype was detected only a few times. The chain combines TRBV29-1 with TRBJ2-1, with D perhaps given as TRBD1 or TRBD2 (5 bases each). This CDR3 spans 14 amino acids. Trimming pared 3 bases from V and 5 bases from J, leaving 14 bases between. Germline CDR1 reads SQVTM; CDR2 reads ANQGSEA. The CDR3 DNA follows: TGCAGCGTTGAGGGGCATCTCGGGGACAATGAGCAGTTCTTC. Translating it yields CSVEGHLGDNEQFF.